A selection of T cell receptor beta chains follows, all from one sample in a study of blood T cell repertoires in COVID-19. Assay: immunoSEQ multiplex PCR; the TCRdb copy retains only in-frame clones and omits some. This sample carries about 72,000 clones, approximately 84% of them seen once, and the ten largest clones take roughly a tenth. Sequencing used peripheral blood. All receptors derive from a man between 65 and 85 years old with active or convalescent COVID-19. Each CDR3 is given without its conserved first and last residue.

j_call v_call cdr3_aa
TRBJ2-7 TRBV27 ASKTLTGGHREQY
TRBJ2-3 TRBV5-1 ASSQAPTSTDTQY
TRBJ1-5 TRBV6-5 ASNRDRRNQPQH
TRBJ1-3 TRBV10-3 AITRGAGNTIY
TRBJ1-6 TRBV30 AWSVKGERSPLH
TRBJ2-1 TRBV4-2 ASSQDGVAGVQF
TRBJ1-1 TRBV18 ASTSAVNTEAF
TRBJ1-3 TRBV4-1 ASSPRTGLQPGNTIY
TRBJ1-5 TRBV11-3 ASSLPGRGHSDQPQH
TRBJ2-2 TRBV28 ASTWGGTLVGNTGELF
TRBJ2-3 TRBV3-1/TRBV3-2 ASSPPGRASGRDTQY
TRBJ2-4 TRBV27 ASSSLGGKNIQY
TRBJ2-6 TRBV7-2 ASSSGRVGANVLT
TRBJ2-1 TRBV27 ASSLTGFNEQF
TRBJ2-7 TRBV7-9 ASSTGGTYEQY
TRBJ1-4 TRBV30 AWSVLLTGREKLF
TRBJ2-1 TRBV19 ASSIFSIDEQF
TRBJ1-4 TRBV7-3 ASSDTGGSANEKLF
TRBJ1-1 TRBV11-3 ASSLGMNTEAF
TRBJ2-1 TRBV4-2 ASSHMRGAYNEQF
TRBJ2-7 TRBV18 ASSWGRSGRIWEQY
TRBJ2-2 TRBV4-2 ASTLRGGSNTGELF
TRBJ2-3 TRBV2 ASTKRGSGGDTQY